The 11 T cell receptor beta chains below were found in one sample sequenced in a study of T cell repertoires in cytomegalovirus infection. MiXCR, applied by TCRdb to the reads, yields one record per CDR3 protein. The top ten clones hold 11% to 15% of a sample with fewer than 300,000 distinct CDR3 sequences, over 20% of them seen once. Sequencing input: PBMCs. These receptors came from a human donor in good health (CMV status not recorded). Some clones in this sample may be carry-over from other donors' samples.

There are a few counts of this clonotype. The chain links TRBV6-1 to TRBJ1-1; a possible D gene is TRBD1 (5 bases). Germline values: CDR1 MNHNS, CDR2 SASEGT. The CDR3 is made up of 16 amino acids. The V gene lost 4 bases and the J gene lost 6 bases, with 21 bases spanning the gap. The CDR3 loop reads CASSGGRGGKGAEAFF. CDR3 in DNA: TGTGCCAGCAGTGGGGGTCGCGGGGGGAAAGGAGCTGAAGCTTTCTTT.

The sample holds many counts of this clonotype. The gene calls are TRBV7-2 and TRBJ2-1; unclear D gene. The CDR3 consists of 15 residues. The V end was cut by 5 bases, the J end by 5 bases, with 16 bases between. Looked up from germline, CDR1 is SGHTA and CDR2 is FQGNSA. The DNA for the CDR3 is TGTGCCAGCAGCCAAACAGCAGTTAAAAACAATGAGCAGTTCTTC. The encoded protein is CASSQTAVKNNEQFF.

V is TRBV12-3 or TRBV12-4 and J is TRBJ1-2; D ambiguous. Trimming stripped 5 bases from V and 8 bases from J, with 12 bases between. The CDR3 runs 12 residues. DNA for the CDR3: TGTGCCAGCAGTGCGTGGGGAAGCGGCTACACCTTC. The encoded protein is CASSAWGSGYTF.

The genes are TRBV20-1 and TRBJ2-5; D is unclear. V dropped 0 bases and J dropped 4 bases, with 3 bases sitting between them. CDR1 DFQATT and CDR2 SNEGSKA come from the germline V gene (reference sequence). This CDR3 comprises 11 residues. Written as DNA, the CDR3 is TGCAGTGCTAGAGACCTAGAGACCCAGTACTTC. This sequence encodes CSARDLETQYF.

This clonotype was counted between two and nine times. The DNA for the CDR3 is TGTGCCAGCAGCCGTCGCTCGGGACAGGGATCCGAGCAGTTCTTC. Translation: CASSRRSGQGSEQFF. This chain uses TRBV11-2 with TRBJ2-1; TRBD1 matches 9 bases. The CDR3 has 15 amino acids. CDR1 and CDR2 from the germline V gene are SGHAT and FQNNGV. V was pared by 5 bases and J by 10 bases, with 12 bases of the junction left unmatched.

The chain recombines TRBV11-2 with TRBJ1-1; a possible D gene is TRBD1 (5 bases). V was trimmed by 0 bases and J by 4 bases, leaving 12 bases between them. Germline loops: CDR1 SGHAT, CDR2 FQNNGV. This CDR3 region has 15 residues. This CDR3 reads CASSLDRGWGTEAFF. The CDR3 DNA reads as TGTGCCAGCAGCTTAGACCGGGGCTGGGGCACTGAAGCTTTCTTT.

This clonotype was seen many times. The chain is built from TRBV7-2 and TRBJ2-7; TRBD1 is a possible D gene (5 bases). From germline, CDR1 is SGHTA and CDR2 FQGNSA. The CDR3 has 14 residues. The germline V and J ends were trimmed by 2 bases and 3 bases, with 11 bases remaining between them. The CDR3 nucleotides read TGTGCCAGCAGCTTACGCAGGGATGGCTACGAGCAGTACTTC. This encodes CASSLRRDGYEQYF.

This clonotype has ten or more counts. The CDR3 protein is CASRDTGYGEAFF. DNA for the CDR3: TGCGCCAGCAGAGACACAGGGTATGGTGAAGCTTTCTTT. The genes are TRBV10-2 and TRBJ1-1, with D possibly matching TRBD1 (6 bases). The germline V gene encodes CDR1 WSHSY and CDR2 SAAADI. The CDR3 covers 13 residues. Trimming left V 6 bases short and J 7 bases short, with 15 bases between.

This clonotype came up a few times. The CDR3 DNA reads as TGTGCCAGCACCGGGTTGGAGGGGGTTAATTCACCCCTCCACTTT. Protein sequence: CASTGLEGVNSPLHF. The chain joins TRBV28 to TRBJ1-6; a weak D match, TRBD1 (6 bases). The germline V and J ends were trimmed by 7 bases and 6 bases, with 16 bases remaining between them. CDR3 size: 15 residues. CDR1 and CDR2 (germline): MDHEN, SYDVKM.

The V gene is TRBV2, the J gene TRBJ1-1; D perhaps matches TRBD1 (5 bases). The CDR3 consists of 16 residues. Germline CDR1 SNHLY, CDR2 FYNNEI. V lost 0 bases, J lost 0 bases, and 11 bases lay in between. CDR3 residues: CASSEARGRMNTEAFF. The CDR3 coding sequence is TGTGCCAGCAGTGAAGCAAGGGGAAGGATGAACACTGAAGCTTTCTTT.

This clonotype was observed at least ten times. The chain combines TRBV7-3 with TRBJ2-5; no clear D. Trimming left V 4 bases short and J 4 bases short, with 10 bases between. This CDR3 spans 13 amino acids. The germline V gene has CDR1 SGHTA and CDR2 FQGTGA. The CDR3 is CASSSGPLETQYF. The CDR3 DNA reads TGTGCCAGCAGCTCCGGGCCTTTAGAGACCCAGTACTTC. The full variable domain, with the rest looked up from reference TRBV7-3 and TRBJ2-5, is GAGVSQTPSNKVTEKGKYVELRCDPISGHTALYWYRQSLGQGPEFLIYFQGTGAADDSGLPNDRFFAVRPEGSVSTLKIQRTERGDSAVYLCASSSGPLETQYFGPGTRLLVL.